This T cell receptor (beta chain) was observed in a study of blood T cells in healthy people across ages. General observations from the study: Not knowing donor CMV status may have confounded expanded clonotype changes. Diversity estimates drawn from one million T cells were deemed underestimates.

Sample-barcoded 5' priming and a J-beta primer mix drove a second PCR of roughly 6 to 12 cycles. The authors tagged each cDNA molecule using a template-switch adaptor with 12 random nucleotides. Each CDR3 protein gets one entry after TCRdb re-called the 5' RACE reads with MiXCR. This sample has 750,000 to 1,000,000 distinct CDR3 sequences, with 25% to 30% found just once. With respect to this clonotype: Its antigen is unknown.

The CDR3 totals 13 residues. Germline V gene sequence: CDR1 SQVTM, CDR2 ANQGSEA. Germline trimming cut 7 bases from V and 7 bases from J; bases unmatched to any gene: 9. These data also formed part of another study, on T cells of mothers and their children.

The material sequenced was blood. The J gene is TRBJ2-2, the V gene TRBV29-1; 7 bases match TRBD1. The sequence came from a woman between 40 and 50 years old in good health. The CDR3 nucleotides read TGCAGCGGGCGTACAGGGGTTGGCGGGGAGCTGTTTTTT. It is translated as CSGRTGVGGELFF.